This T cell receptor (beta chain) originates from a study of shared clonotypes between healthy human individuals. Study-wide context: The study enrolled a couple of women and a few men aged 18 to 49. Study-wide findings and caveats: Of the naive CD4 clonotypes, approximately 5% were shared across four donors.

Of note for this clone: Its antigen is not identified.

This CDR3 contains 14 residues. The V end lost 6 bases, the J end lost 0 bases, and 11 bases lay between the germline ends. Germline V gene sequence: CDR1 SNHLY, CDR2 FYNNEI. Adults of Caucasian background living in Nashville, Tennessee made up all donors. TCRdb's copy holds only in-frame clones and misses some; the assay was immunoSEQ multiplex PCR. The sample carries over a million clones, approximately 96% recorded once. The sample consisted of naive CD4+ T cells sorted from blood. Subset here: CD45RA+ positively selected. The source is a man between 25 and 39 years old in good health. The chain couples TRBV2 to TRBJ1-2; D remains ambiguous. CDR3 region: CASRPDGTNYGYTF. Here the CDR3 DNA reads TGTGCCAGCAGACCGGACGGGACTAACTATGGCTACACCTTC. Variable domain in full (rest from reference TRBV2 and TRBJ1-2): EPEVTQTPSHQVTQMGQEVILRCVPISNHLYFYWYRQILGQKVEFLVSFYNNEISEKSEIFDDQFSVERPDGSNFTLKIRSTKLEDSAMYFCASRPDGTNYGYTFGSGTRLTVV.